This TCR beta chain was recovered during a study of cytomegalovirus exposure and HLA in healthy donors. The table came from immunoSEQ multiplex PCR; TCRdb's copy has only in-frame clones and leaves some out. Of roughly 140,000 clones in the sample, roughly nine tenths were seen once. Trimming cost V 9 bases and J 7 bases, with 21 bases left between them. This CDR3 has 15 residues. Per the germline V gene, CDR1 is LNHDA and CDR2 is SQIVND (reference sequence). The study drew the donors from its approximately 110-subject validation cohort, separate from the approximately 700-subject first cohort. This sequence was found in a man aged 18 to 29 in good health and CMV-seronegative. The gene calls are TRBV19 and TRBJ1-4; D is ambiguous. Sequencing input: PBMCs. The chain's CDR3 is CASSLYGIPSEKLFF. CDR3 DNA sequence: TGTGCCAGCTCACTATATGGCATCCCAAGTGAAAAACTGTTTTTT.